The clone carrying this T cell receptor (beta chain) came up a few times. The time point was: persistent/refractory GD, antithyroid drugs over 5 years with positive TRAb. Extracted PBMC RNA gave rise to the TCR library. Construction of TCR beta libraries relied on iRepertoire HTBI primers and on Arm-PCR targeting CDR3 regions. TCRdb re-called the multiplex PCR reads through MiXCR, storing one row per CDR3 protein. Among approximately 400,000 distinct CDR3 sequences listed, around 22% were seen once. The data stem from a study of regulatory T cells in long-lasting Graves disease. The CDR3 is 14 amino acids. Germline V CDR1 and CDR2: GTSNPN, SVGIG (reference sequence). V was pared by 5 bases and J by 5 bases, with 11 bases of the junction left unmatched.

The chain uses TRBV30 and TRBJ1-2; 7 bases fit TRBD1. The material sequenced was peripheral blood mononuclear cells (PBMCs), taken when the disease was refractory, from a patient treated with antithyroid drugs. The TCR originated in a female donor with Graves disease. This CDR3 reads CAWEPRDSDYGYTF. The CDR3 DNA reads as TGTGCCTGGGAACCTAGGGACAGTGATTATGGCTACACCTTC.